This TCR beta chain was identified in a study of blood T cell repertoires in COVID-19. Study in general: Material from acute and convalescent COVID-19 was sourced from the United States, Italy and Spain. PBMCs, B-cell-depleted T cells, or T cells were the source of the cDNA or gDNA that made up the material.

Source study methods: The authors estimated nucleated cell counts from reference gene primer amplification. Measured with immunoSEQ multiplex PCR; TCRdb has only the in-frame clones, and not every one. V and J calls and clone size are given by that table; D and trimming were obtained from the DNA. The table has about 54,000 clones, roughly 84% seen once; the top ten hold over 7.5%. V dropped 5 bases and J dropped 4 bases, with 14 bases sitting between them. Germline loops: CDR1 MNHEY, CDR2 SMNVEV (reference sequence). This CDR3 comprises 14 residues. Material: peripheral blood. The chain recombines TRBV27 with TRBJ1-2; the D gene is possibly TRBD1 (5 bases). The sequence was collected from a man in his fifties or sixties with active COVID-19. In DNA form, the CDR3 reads TGTGCCAGCAGTCCCAGGGAAGGGATCTATGGCTACACCTTC. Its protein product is CASSPREGIYGYTF.